This T cell receptor (beta chain) emerged from a study of early T cells in non-severe SARS-CoV-2 infection. Study overall: Sequenced material consisted of bulk RNA (from unsorted whole blood), and chains were unpaired. Study observations and caveats: Private and CD4 specificities were missed by VDJdb matching, skewed to anti-spike CD8.

Trimming cost V 3 bases and J 0 bases, with 6 bases left between them. The CDR3 has 14 amino acids. Unique molecular identifiers tagged individual cDNA molecules. TCRdb reprocessed the 5' RACE reads via MiXCR and lists one record per CDR3 protein. The sample lists roughly 32,000 distinct CDR3 sequences, approximately 9.2% occurring once. This clonotype has a handful of counts. Antigen unknown. Sequenced sample: whole blood. This receptor was identified in an adult who was a healthcare worker with PCR-confirmed SARS-CoV-2 infection or an uninfected control (not recorded which). The chain has TRBV12-3 or TRBV12-4 and TRBJ2-1; D uncertain. The CDR3 sequence: CASSFVVSYNEQFF. The CDR3 region has the DNA TGTGCCAGCAGTTTTGTGGTCTCCTACAATGAGCAGTTCTTC.